This TCR beta chain was sequenced for a study of blood T cell repertoires in COVID-19. Study summary: PBMCs, B-cell-depleted T cells, or T cells were the source of the cDNA or gDNA that made up the material.

Study processing details: Nucleated cell counts were estimated from reference gene primer amplification. Generated by immunoSEQ multiplex PCR, the TCRdb table keeps only in-frame clones and is missing some. Clone size and the V and J calls come from that table; the DNA yielded D and trimming. This sample has approximately 200,000 clones, with 85% found just once. This CDR3 has 15 amino acids. Per germline, CDR1 MNHEY and CDR2 SVGAGI. Trimming took off 4 bases at V and 0 bases at J, with 12 bases between the two ends. Everyone who took part was roughly 18 to 90 years old, and they came from about two dozen US areas. Cohort assignment relied on participant-reported clinical history.

V is TRBV6-5 and J is TRBJ1-1, with D uncertain. The clonotype comes from a man aged 35-49 years who had recovered from COVID-19. Source material: PBMCs or T cells enriched from blood (not recorded which). CDR3 sequence: CASSSFRGVNTEAFF. Written as DNA, the CDR3 is TGTGCCAGCAGTTCCTTTCGAGGAGTGAACACTGAAGCTTTCTTT.